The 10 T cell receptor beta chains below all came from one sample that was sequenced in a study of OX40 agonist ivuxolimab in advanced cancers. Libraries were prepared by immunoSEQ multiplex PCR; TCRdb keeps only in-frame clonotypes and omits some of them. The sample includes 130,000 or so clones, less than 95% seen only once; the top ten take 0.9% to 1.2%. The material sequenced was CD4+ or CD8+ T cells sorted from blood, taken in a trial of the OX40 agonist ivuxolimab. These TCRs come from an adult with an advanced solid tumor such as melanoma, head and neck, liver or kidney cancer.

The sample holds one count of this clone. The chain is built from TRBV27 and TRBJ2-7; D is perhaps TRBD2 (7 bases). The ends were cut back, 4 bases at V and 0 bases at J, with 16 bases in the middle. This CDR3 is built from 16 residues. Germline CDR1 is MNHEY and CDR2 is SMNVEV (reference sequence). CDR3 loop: CASSWGGAASSYEQYF. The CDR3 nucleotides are TGTGCCAGCAGTTGGGGGGGGGCGGCTAGCTCCTACGAGCAGTACTTC.

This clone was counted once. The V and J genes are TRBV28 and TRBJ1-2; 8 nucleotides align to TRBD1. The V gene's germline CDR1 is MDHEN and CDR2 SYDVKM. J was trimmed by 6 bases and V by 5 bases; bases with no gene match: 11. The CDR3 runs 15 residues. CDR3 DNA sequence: TGTGCCAGCAGTGTACCTCAGGGGGCGCCTCATGGCTACACCTTC. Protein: CASSVPQGAPHGYTF.

The CDR3 bases are TGTGCCAGCAGCCTCTCAGACAGGGGTTATGAGCAGTTCTTC. Its translation: CASSLSDRGYEQFF. The chain recombines TRBV5-8 with TRBJ2-1; 8 nucleotides agree with TRBD1. The CDR3 has 14 amino acids. V lost 4 bases and J lost 8; bases outside the gene matches: 8. Germline CDR1 SGHTS, CDR2 YDEGEE.

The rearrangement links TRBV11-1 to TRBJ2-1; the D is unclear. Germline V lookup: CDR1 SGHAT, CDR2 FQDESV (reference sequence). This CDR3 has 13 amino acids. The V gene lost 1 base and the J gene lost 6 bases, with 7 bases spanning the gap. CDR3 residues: CASSLDGSNEQFF. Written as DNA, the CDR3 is TGTGCCAGCAGCTTAGACGGATCCAATGAGCAGTTCTTC.

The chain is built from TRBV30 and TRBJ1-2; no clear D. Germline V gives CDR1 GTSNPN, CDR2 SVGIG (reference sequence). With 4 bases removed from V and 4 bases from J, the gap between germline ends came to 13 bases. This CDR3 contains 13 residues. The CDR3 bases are TGTGCCTGGAACATGGGAGGTGGCTATGGCTACACCTTC. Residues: CAWNMGGGYGYTF.

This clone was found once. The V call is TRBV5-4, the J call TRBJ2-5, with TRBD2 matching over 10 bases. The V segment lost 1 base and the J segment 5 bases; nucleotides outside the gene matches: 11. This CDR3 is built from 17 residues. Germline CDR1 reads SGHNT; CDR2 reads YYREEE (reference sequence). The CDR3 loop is CASSLSGASGSWETQYF. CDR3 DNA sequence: TGTGCCAGCAGCTTGTCGGGGGCTAGCGGGAGCTGGGAGACCCAGTACTTC.

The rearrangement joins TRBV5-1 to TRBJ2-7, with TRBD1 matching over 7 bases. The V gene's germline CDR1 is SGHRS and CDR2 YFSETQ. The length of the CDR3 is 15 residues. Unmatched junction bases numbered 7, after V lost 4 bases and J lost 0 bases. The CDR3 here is CASSQGDLSSYEQYF. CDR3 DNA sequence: TGCGCCAGCAGCCAGGGGGATTTGAGCTCCTACGAGCAGTACTTC.

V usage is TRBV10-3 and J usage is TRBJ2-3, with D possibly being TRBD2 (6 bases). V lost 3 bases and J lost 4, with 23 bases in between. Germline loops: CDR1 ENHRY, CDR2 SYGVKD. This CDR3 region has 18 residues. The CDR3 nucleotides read TGTGCCATCAGTGACCCGGTGGGCAGAAGCGGGTACGCAGATACGCAGTATTTT. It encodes CAISDPVGRSGYADTQYF.

For the CDR3, the DNA is TGCAGCGTTACTGACAGGGACGAGCAGTACTTC. It encodes CSVTDRDEQYF. The chain recombines TRBV29-1 with TRBJ2-7; the match to TRBD1 covers 7 bases. The length of the CDR3 is 11 residues. The V gene end was trimmed by 5 bases and the J gene end by 5 bases; junction bases not matched to a gene: 3. Per the germline V gene, CDR1 is SQVTM and CDR2 is ANQGSEA.

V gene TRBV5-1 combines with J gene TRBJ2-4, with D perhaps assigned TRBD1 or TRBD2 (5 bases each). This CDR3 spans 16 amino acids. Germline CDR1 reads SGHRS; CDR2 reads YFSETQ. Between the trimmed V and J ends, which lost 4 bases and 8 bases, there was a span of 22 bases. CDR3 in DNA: TGCGCCAGCAGCCCGACCGCCGGGACGGCGTCCTACATTCAGTACTTC. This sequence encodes CASSPTAGTASYIQYF.